This T cell receptor beta chain was sequenced in a study of T cell repertoires in cytomegalovirus infection. V was pared by 2 bases and J by 6 bases, with 10 bases between. The CDR3 extends over 13 amino acids. This clonotype was counted a few times. In TCRdb, the reads were re-called with MiXCR into one record per CDR3 protein. The table has approximately 500,000 distinct CDR3 sequences, about 11% seen once. The chain recombines TRBV12-3 or TRBV12-4 with TRBJ1-2; D might be TRBD1 (6 bases). The source of this sequence is a human donor in good health (CMV status not recorded). Some clones in this sample may be carry-over from other donors' samples. The material sequenced was PBMCs. In DNA, the CDR3 is TGTGCCAGCAGTTTATGGGGGGCGGATGGCTACACCTTC. The encoded protein is CASSLWGADGYTF.